This entry is about one TCR beta chain. Its antigen is unidentified. The sample is drawn from a study of T-cell memory formation after mild COVID-19. Study-wide context: The two donors had largely donor-specific TCR clusters.

Study-wide points: Mainly CM and EM harbored the contracting CD4+ clones; mainly EMRA harbored the CD8+ ones.

TCRdb used MiXCR to reprocess the 5' RACE reads, holding one entry per CDR3 protein. This table has hundreds of thousands of distinct CDR3 sequences, roughly a fifth appearing once. The CDR3 length is 15 residues. The germline V gene has CDR1 MNHNS and CDR2 SASEGT. Trimming cost V 6 bases and J 4 bases; bases outside gene matches: 8. The genes are TRBV6-1 and TRBJ2-2; 7 bases match TRBD1. The sequence was obtained from an adult woman who had mild COVID-19 (a few samples of this study predate the infection). Cell type and time point are not known. The material sequenced was PBMCs or a T cell subset sorted from them (not recorded which). This chain's CDR3 is CASSRDRVFTGELFF. DNA of the CDR3: TGTGCCAGCAGCAGGGACAGAGTCTTCACCGGGGAGCTGTTTTTT.